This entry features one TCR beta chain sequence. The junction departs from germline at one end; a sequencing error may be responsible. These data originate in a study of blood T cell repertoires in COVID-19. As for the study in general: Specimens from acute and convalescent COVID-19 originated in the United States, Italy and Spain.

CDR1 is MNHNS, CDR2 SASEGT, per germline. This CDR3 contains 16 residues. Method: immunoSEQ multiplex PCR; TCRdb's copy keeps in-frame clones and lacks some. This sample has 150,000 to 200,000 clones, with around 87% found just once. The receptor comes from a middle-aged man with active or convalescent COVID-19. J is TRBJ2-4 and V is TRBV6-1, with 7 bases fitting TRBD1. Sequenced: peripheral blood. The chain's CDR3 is CASSEEDRLSKSIQYF. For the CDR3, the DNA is TGTGCCAGCAGTGAGGAGGACAGGTTGTCGAAAAGCATTCAGTACTTC.